A single sample is the source of the 13 T cell receptor beta chains below, sequenced in a study of Ad26.COV2.S vaccination and SARS-CoV-2 variants. Clones were read by immunoSEQ multiplex PCR, and TCRdb kept only the in-frame ones, dropping some. The top ten clones hold around 5.8% of a sample with 300,000 to 350,000 clones, about 87% of them seen once. Documented treatment: around 19 received Ad26.COV2.S at low or high dose, single or two shots; roughly five received placebo; per-sample allocation not given. Sampling happened 63 days after the first vaccine or placebo injection. The sequencing used peripheral blood, collected in a trial of Ad26.COV2.S vaccine versus placebo. The origin of the receptors is a person aged 18-65 years who received the Ad26.COV2.S COVID-19 vaccine or a placebo.

This rearrangement joins TRBV28 to TRBJ2-7, with 8 positions matching TRBD2. The germline CDR1 and CDR2 sequences are MDHEN and SYDVKM. The ends lost 4 bases at V and 4 bases at J; junction bases unmatched: 9. The CDR3 is 15 amino acids. The CDR3 is CASSSAGDRIYEQYF. The CDR3 DNA reads as TGTGCCAGCAGTTCAGCGGGAGATCGGATATACGAGCAGTACTTC.

V usage is TRBV12-5 and J usage is TRBJ2-5; TRBD1 agrees at 8 bases. The trim removed 5 bases at V and 4 bases at J, leaving 9 bases unmatched. This CDR3 comprises 15 residues. Germline V gives CDR1 LGHNT, CDR2 FRNRAP. The CDR3 nucleotides are TGTGCTAGTGGTATTGGACAGGGTAGGAGAGAGACCCAGTACTTC. This encodes CASGIGQGRRETQYF.

This clone was observed a single time. The chain employs TRBV7-9 and TRBJ1-6; D is uncertain. V dropped 1 base and J dropped 1 base, with 2 bases sitting between them. The CDR3 consists of 14 residues. In germline, CDR1 is SEHNR, CDR2 FQNEAQ (reference sequence). The CDR3 region is CASSLGSYNSPLHF. The CDR3 DNA follows: TGTGCCAGCAGCTTAGGGTCCTATAATTCACCCCTCCACTTT.

This rearrangement joins TRBV9 to TRBJ2-7, with 12 nucleotides matching TRBD1. J gave up 4 bases and V 5 bases, and 7 bases lay outside the gene matches. Per germline, CDR1 SGDLS and CDR2 YYNGEE. This CDR3 comprises 15 residues. The DNA for the CDR3 is TGTGCCAGCAGTGGGGGACAGGGGGCGCAGTACGAGCAGTACTTC. Its translation: CASSGGQGAQYEQYF.

The chain has TRBV18 and TRBJ1-1; 8 bases line up with TRBD1. The V gene end was trimmed by 0 bases and the J gene end by 5 bases; junction bases not matched to a gene: 17. There are 19 residues in the CDR3. The germline gives CDR1 KGHSH, CDR2 LQKENI. The CDR3 spells CASSPPRLQSGGERTEAFF. CDR3 nucleotide sequence: TGTGCCAGCTCACCACCGAGGCTTCAATCAGGGGGCGAGAGGACTGAAGCTTTCTTT. Full variable domain (outside the CDR3, taken from reference TRBV18 and TRBJ1-1): NAGVMQNPRHLVRRRGQEARLRCSPMKGHSHVYWYRQLPEEGLKFMVYLQKENIIDESGMPKERFSAEFPKEGPSILRIQQVVRGDSAAYFCASSPPRLQSGGERTEAFFGQGTRLTVV.

This clone was counted once. The rearrangement uses TRBV6-5 and TRBJ2-7; the match to TRBD2 covers 11 bases. Losses at the gene ends were 6 bases for V and 3 bases for J; bases not matched to a gene: 7. The length of the CDR3 is 15 residues. The germline CDR1 and CDR2 sequences are MNHEY and SVGAGI. CDR3 bases: TGTGCCAGCAGACCGACTAGCGGGGAAATCTACGAGCAGTACTTC. Protein sequence: CASRPTSGEIYEQYF.

The J gene is TRBJ1-1, the V gene TRBV9, with unresolved D. Trimming left V 0 bases short and J 0 bases short, with 9 bases between. There are 15 residues in the CDR3. Per the germline V gene, CDR1 is SGDLS and CDR2 is YYNGEE. CDR3 loop: CASSVGAGMNTEAFF. Written as DNA, the CDR3 is TGTGCCAGCAGCGTAGGGGCAGGTATGAACACTGAAGCTTTCTTT.

The rearrangement links TRBV7-9 to TRBJ2-2; 13 nucleotides match TRBD2. CDR1 and CDR2 from the germline V gene are SEHNR and FQNEAQ (reference sequence). This CDR3 has 19 residues. Trimming at V came to 3 bases and at J to 3 bases, leaving 10 bases not matched to a gene. The CDR3 DNA is TGTGCCAGCAGCTTTACTAGCGGGAGGGCCTCCCGTTACACCGGGGAGCTGTTTTTT. Translating gives CASSFTSGRASRYTGELFF.

This rearrangement joins TRBV28 to TRBJ1-2; D not resolved. The CDR3 contains 13 residues. Trimming took 4 bases from V and 3 from J, leaving 9 bases between them. CDR1 and CDR2 (germline): MDHEN, SYDVKM. The CDR3 loop reads CASSSQWDYGYTF. CDR3 DNA: TGTGCCAGCAGTTCCCAGTGGGACTATGGCTACACCTTC.

This clone was seen just once. The V call is TRBV7-9, the J call TRBJ1-1, with D possibly being TRBD1 (5 bases). Per the germline V gene, CDR1 is SEHNR and CDR2 is FQNEAQ (reference sequence). Trimming removed 5 bases from V and 1 base from J, with 20 bases in between. The CDR3 has 17 residues. This CDR3 reads CASSLMVGQKANTEAFF. The CDR3, as DNA: TGTGCCAGCAGCCTCATGGTTGGACAAAAAGCGAACACTGAAGCTTTCTTT.

This sequence joins TRBV5-6 and TRBJ2-7; 8 nucleotides match TRBD1. Trimming at V came to 5 bases and at J to 7 bases, leaving 11 bases not matched to a gene. The CDR3 totals 14 residues. Germline V gene sequence: CDR1 SGHDT, CDR2 YYEEEE. In DNA form, the CDR3 reads TGTGCCAGCAGATCCGGGACAGGAGTAAGAGAGCAGTACTTC. It codes for CASRSGTGVREQYF.

This chain uses TRBV3-1 (or the pseudogene TRBV3-2) with TRBJ1-2; D is unresolved. Germline CDR1 is LGHDT and CDR2 is YNNKEL (reference sequence). The CDR3 consists of 15 residues. The germline V and J ends were trimmed by 2 bases and 1 base, with 11 bases remaining between them. The CDR3 nucleotides are TGTGCCAGCAGCCAACCAACCAGAAATAACTATGGCTACACCTTC. Protein: CASSQPTRNNYGYTF.

This chain connects TRBV6-2 or TRBV6-3 to TRBJ2-5; D gene ambiguous. CDR3 length equals 15 residues. Germline V lookup: CDR1 MNHEY, CDR2 SVGEGT. V shed 3 bases and J shed 1 base, with 12 bases lying between them. The CDR3 nucleotides read TGTGCCAGCAGTTATCGTCGACGGGTCCAAGAGACCCAGTACTTC. Protein product: CASSYRRRVQETQYF.